This T cell receptor (beta chain) was identified during a study of T cell repertoires and HLA-DP antigens. The overall study: Transduced HeLa cells presented HLA-DP to CD4+ T cells.

Of note for this clone: No antigen is known for it.

V dropped 5 bases and J dropped 4; count of bases not matched to a gene: 10. Germline CDR1 SGHTA, CDR2 FQGTGA. This CDR3 is built from 16 residues. The repertoire was sequenced with immunoSEQ multiplex PCR; TCRdb's copy has only in-frame clones and lacks some. The table has roughly 120,000 clones, around 92% seen once. The sequenced sample was CD4+ T cells from PBMCs. J is TRBJ2-2 and V is TRBV7-3, with 7 bases that match TRBD1. The clonotype was recovered from a woman under 30 in good health and CMV-seronegative. The CDR3 bases are TGTGCCAGCAGCCCGAACAGGGGTTCTCGCACCGGGGAGCTGTTTTTT. Protein: CASSPNRGSRTGELFF.